The T cell receptor (beta chain) under discussion was sequenced for a study of T-cell reconstitution after alpha-beta-depleted transplantation in children. Worth noting for this clonotype: The antigen is not known.

Study outcomes and limitations: In some patients, recipient T cells and intrathymic progenitors surviving conditioning explained high day-60 diversity. Expanded clones from the graft, numbering several hundred, reportedly supplied alpha-beta T cells about two months after transplant. Newly generated T cells supplied most T-cell counts and diversity one year post-transplant.

As it was prepared, the TCRbeta library received unique molecular identifiers. From the PCR reads, TCRdb called clonotypes with MiXCR, one entry per CDR3 protein. The repertoire has about 580,000 distinct CDR3 sequences, about 23% of them found once; the top ten carry about 14%. The sequencing here drew on PBMCs, mostly from graft donor cells, taken 360 days after TCRalphabeta/CD19-depleted stem cell transplant. The receptor comes from a boy under two years old who had a stem cell transplant for acute myeloid leukemia, so the T cells may come from the graft donor.

The CDR3 here is CASSLFGTNNEQFF. The CDR3, as DNA: TGTGCCAGCAGTTTATTCGGGACTAACAATGAGCAGTTCTTC. This chain uses TRBV27 with TRBJ2-1, with TRBD2 identical over 7 bases. CDR3 length equals 14 residues. The trim removed 1 base at V and 5 bases at J, leaving 2 bases unmatched. Per germline, CDR1 MNHEY and CDR2 SMNVEV (reference sequence).